This paragraph reports one T cell receptor beta chain. This CDR3 has 14 residues. In germline, CDR1 is MNHEY, CDR2 SVGAGI. Unmatched junction bases numbered 4, after V lost 0 bases and J lost 6 bases. Profiled with immunoSEQ multiplex PCR; TCRdb holds only in-frame clones, not every one. The repertoire consists of approximately 66,000 clones, with roughly 90% occurring once and the leading ten covering 4.5% to 5%. These data are taken from a study of technical replicates of blood from several donors. The chain couples TRBV6-5 to TRBJ1-1; 7 bases align to TRBD1. Input material: PBMCs. This sequence originates from a human donor in good health. Some clones in this sample may be carry-over from other donors' samples. CDR3 sequence (DNA): TGTGCCAGCAGTTACTCGACAGGGACCCCTGAAGCTTTCTTT. Encoded protein: CASSYSTGTPEAFF.